Following are 8 T cell receptor beta chains from one sample sequenced in a study of blood T cell repertoires in COVID-19. Profiled with immunoSEQ multiplex PCR; TCRdb holds only in-frame clones, not every one. The sample has 350,000 to 450,000 clones, 88% seen once; the top ten hold approximately 1.5%. Sequences were obtained from PBMCs or T cells enriched from blood (not recorded which). The source of these receptors is a woman under 30 who had been exposed to COVID-19.

The chain combines TRBV7-2 with TRBJ2-1; D is ambiguous. The V gene's germline CDR1 is SGHTA and CDR2 FQGNSA. This CDR3 contains 13 residues. V dropped 6 bases and J dropped 4 bases, with 10 bases sitting between them. DNA for the CDR3: TGTGCCAGCAGAACGACAAGTTACAATGAGCAGTTCTTC. Translated: CASRTTSYNEQFF. Together with reference TRBV7-2 and TRBJ2-1, the CDR3 gives the full variable domain: GAGVSQSPSNKVTEKGKDVELRCDPISGHTALYWYRQSLGQGLEFLIYFQGNSAPDKSGLPSDRFSAERTGGSVSTLTIQRTQQEDSAVYLCASRTTSYNEQFFGPGTRLTVL.

In its sample, this clone was seen once. V and J are TRBV6-5 and TRBJ2-7; 8 bases align to TRBD1. Germline V gene lookup returns CDR1 MNHEY and CDR2 SVGAGI. Unmatched junction bases numbered 3, after V lost 0 bases and J lost 5 bases. The CDR3 consists of 14 residues. The CDR3 protein is CASSYSTGGDEQYF. CDR3 DNA: TGTGCCAGCAGTTACTCTACAGGGGGTGACGAGCAGTACTTC.

The V call is TRBV13, the J call TRBJ2-1, with 12 bases matching TRBD2. CDR1 PRHDT and CDR2 FYEKMQ come from the germline V gene (reference sequence). The CDR3 loop spans 14 amino acids. V shed 1 base and J 12 bases; nucleotides not matched to a gene: 4. The CDR3 nucleotides are TGTGCCAGCAGCTTAGCTAGCGGGGGGGCCGGGCAGTTCTTC. Its protein is CASSLASGGAGQFF.

The rearrangement joins TRBV5-3 to TRBJ1-2, with D possibly matching TRBD1 (5 bases). TRBV5-3 is classed as an ORF, of uncertain function. V gave up 0 bases and J gave up 2 bases, with 26 bases separating them. The CDR3 length is 20 residues. In DNA form, the CDR3 reads TGTGCCAGAAGCTTGGTGGACATTCCGGCTATGGGGTTTGGCAACTATGGCTACACCTTC. This translates into CARSLVDIPAMGFGNYGYTF.

The CDR3 DNA follows: TGCGCCAGCAGCCAAGATAGGGGATACAATGAGCAGTTCTTC. This translates into CASSQDRGYNEQFF. The V and J genes are TRBV4-1 and TRBJ2-1; maybe TRBD1 (5 bases). This CDR3 comprises 14 residues. V lost 0 bases and J 4 bases, leaving 7 bases between the germline ends. Germline CDR1 MGHRA, CDR2 YSYEKL.

The chain couples TRBV9 to TRBJ1-3; tentative D call: TRBD1 (5 bases). Germline V gives CDR1 SGDLS, CDR2 YYNGEE. Trimming took 3 bases from V and 2 from J, leaving 12 bases between them. CDR3 length: 15 residues. The CDR3 loop is CASSDPGLAGNTIYF. In DNA form, the CDR3 reads TGTGCCAGCAGCGATCCAGGGTTGGCTGGAAACACCATATATTTT.

This clone was seen only a few times. The V gene is TRBV7-8, the J gene TRBJ1-6; 7 nucleotides agree with TRBD1. The V and J ends lost 5 bases and 3 bases, in that order; junction bases with no gene match: 4. Germline CDR1 and CDR2: SGHVS and FQNEAQ. The CDR3 covers 15 residues. This CDR3 reads CASSPRGHYNSPLHF. CDR3 nucleotides: TGTGCCAGCAGCCCAAGGGGGCACTATAATTCACCCCTCCACTTT. Full variable domain (remainder filled in from reference TRBV7-8 and TRBJ1-6): GAGVSQSPRYKVAKRGQDVALRCDPISGHVSLFWYQQALGQGPEFLTYFQNEAQLDKSGLPSDRFFAERPEGSVSTLKIQRTQQEDSAVYLCASSPRGHYNSPLHFGNGTRLTVT.

The chain employs TRBV28 and TRBJ2-1; 9 nucleotides agree with TRBD2. The CDR3 sequence is 14 residues long. Germline trimming cut 9 bases from V and 2 bases from J; bases unmatched to any gene: 5. Germline assignment: CDR1 MDHEN and CDR2 SYDVKM. The CDR3 is CARLAGATYNEQFF. CDR3 in DNA: TGTGCCAGGTTAGCGGGAGCTACCTACAATGAGCAGTTCTTC. Together with reference TRBV28 and TRBJ2-1, the CDR3 gives the full variable domain: DVKVTQSSRYLVKRTGEKVFLECVQDMDHENMFWYRQDPGLGLRLIYFSYDVKMKEKGDIPEGYSVSREKKERFSLILESASTNQTSMYLCARLAGATYNEQFFGPGTRLTVL.